This TCR beta chain was identified in a study of shared clonotypes between healthy human individuals. Study information: Per donor, three plates held CD4 naive cells, three held CD4 memory, two held CD8 naive and one held CD8 memory.

Original processing methods: ImmunoSEQ sequences covered only the junction and lacked quality scores; filtering therefore differed. The repertoire was sequenced with immunoSEQ multiplex PCR; TCRdb's copy has only in-frame clones and lacks some. From that table come the V and J calls and clone size; the DNA was used to work out D and trimming. The table includes around 990,000 clones, approximately 75% detected once. The germline V gene encodes CDR1 SGHRS and CDR2 YFSETQ. Trimming at V came to 4 bases and at J to 0 bases, leaving 7 bases not matched to a gene. There are 16 residues in the CDR3. The source is a young man in good health. Some clones in this sample may be carry-over from other donors' samples. This chain joins TRBV5-1 and TRBJ1-1, with 9 nucleotides matching TRBD1. Sequencing was done on a sample of memory CD4+ T cells from PBMCs. Subset reported: CD45RA-negative fraction. CDR3 nucleotide sequence: TGCGCCAGCAGCGGCCGGGACAGGGAGTTGAACACTGAAGCTTTCTTT. Amino acids: CASSGRDRELNTEAFF.